Included here is one T cell receptor (beta chain) sequence, with context. Its antigen is as yet unknown. Researchers reported sorting CD4+ naive, central memory, regulatory and stem cell-like memory cells via CD45RO/CCR7/CD25/CD127/CD95/CD27. The sample belongs to a study of beta chain features in type 1 diabetes. Looking at the study overall: Across all samples, roughly 99 million sorted cells were examined.

Overall study findings and caveats: Type 1 diabetes patients had fewer VDJ junction insertions and more deletions.

All of the isolated RNA was reverse transcribed, so expressed TCRB transcripts were sequenced. Libraries were prepared by immunoSEQ multiplex PCR; TCRdb keeps only in-frame clonotypes and omits some of them. The data hold just over 450,000 clones, with approximately 28% observed a single time. J gave up 8 bases and V 1 base, and 13 bases lay outside the gene matches. Germline V gene sequence: CDR1 LGHNA, CDR2 YSLEER. The CDR3 has 17 amino acids. The sequencing input was naive CD4+ T cells from blood. This chain connects TRBV4-3 to TRBJ2-1; 8 bases map to TRBD2. The source is a man in his late teens or twenties in good health. The DNA for the CDR3 is TGCGCCAGCAGCCAAGCTGGGGGGCTAGCGGGTCCTCATGAGCAGTTCTTC. Protein: CASSQAGGLAGPHEQFF.